This T cell receptor beta chain was found in a study of T-cell memory formation after mild COVID-19. One entry per CDR3 protein results from TCRdb running MiXCR on the 5' RACE reads. The sample has fewer than 650,000 distinct CDR3 sequences, about 20% seen once. This clonotype was seen a handful of times. Trimming removed 1 base from V and 2 bases from J; junction bases left unmatched: 3. Per germline, CDR1 MNHNS and CDR2 SASEGT. The CDR3 has 16 amino acids. The receptor was isolated from an adult woman who had mild COVID-19 (a few samples of this study predate the infection). Cell type and time point are not known. This sequence joins TRBV6-1 and TRBJ2-1, with TRBD2 matching over 9 bases. The sequencing sample was made of PBMCs or a T cell subset sorted from them (not recorded which). CDR3 region: CASSEEAGGPYNEQFF. The CDR3 DNA follows: TGTGCCAGCAGTGAAGAAGCGGGGGGACCCTACAATGAGCAGTTCTTC.